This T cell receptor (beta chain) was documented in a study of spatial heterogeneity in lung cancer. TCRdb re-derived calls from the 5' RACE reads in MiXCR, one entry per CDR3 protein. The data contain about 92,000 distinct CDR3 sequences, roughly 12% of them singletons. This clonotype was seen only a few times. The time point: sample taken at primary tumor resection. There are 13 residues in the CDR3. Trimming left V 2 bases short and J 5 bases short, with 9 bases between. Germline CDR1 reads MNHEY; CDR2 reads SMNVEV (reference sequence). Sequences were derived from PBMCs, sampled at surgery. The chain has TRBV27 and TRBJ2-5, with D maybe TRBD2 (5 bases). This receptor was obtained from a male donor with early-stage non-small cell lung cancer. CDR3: CASSLRRGETQYF. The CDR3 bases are TGTGCCAGCAGTTTACGGCGCGGGGAGACCCAGTACTTC.